The rows below give T cell receptor beta chains drawn from one sample of a study of Ad26.COV2.S vaccination and SARS-CoV-2 variants. Sequencing was performed with immunoSEQ multiplex PCR; in TCRdb, only in-frame clones are kept and a portion is missing. This sample has 350,000 to 500,000 clones; 75% to 95% occur once, and the top ten carry 9.5% to 15%. The source material was peripheral blood, sampled in a trial of Ad26.COV2.S vaccine versus placebo. These receptors were taken from a person aged 18-65 years who received the Ad26.COV2.S COVID-19 vaccine or a placebo. The conserved cysteine and the conserved F or W are not part of the CDR3 here.

J gene,V gene,CDR3 protein
TRBJ1-4,TRBV14,ASSQVSGFGGKLF
TRBJ1-4,TRBV11-3,ASSSSRDRVTNEKLF
TRBJ2-7,TRBV10-2,ASSHGEGEQY
TRBJ2-7,TRBV5-6,ASSLKSREFYEQY
TRBJ2-3,TRBV7-9,ASSSSLGDTQY
TRBJ2-3,TRBV5-1,ASSFGTSTDTQY
TRBJ2-3,TRBV11-1,ASSLMAHRVTDTQY
TRBJ2-1,TRBV24-1,ATSDSTSREQF
TRBJ2-2,TRBV27,ASSLVEAGMGPGELF
TRBJ2-1,TRBV7-9,ASSMTSGRLWSEQF
TRBJ2-7,TRBV5-1,ASSLGDRTYEQY
TRBJ2-7,TRBV5-1,ASSLGRETYEQY
TRBJ2-5,TRBV9,ASSVVAGETQY
TRBJ2-1,TRBV5-6,ASSLSLNYNEQF
TRBJ2-2,TRBV2,ASMKGLPELF
TRBJ2-2,TRBV9,ASSVSRKTGELF
TRBJ1-1,TRBV18,ASSPANTEAF
TRBJ2-7,TRBV27,ASRSGTSAYHEQY
TRBJ2-1,TRBV7-8,ASSFISGSEQF
TRBJ2-7,TRBV19,ASSVQGGYEQY
TRBJ2-5,TRBV5-1,ASSLGGTSGSQETQY
TRBJ1-1,TRBV7-2,ASSKLVGSDTEAF